This T cell receptor (beta chain) was obtained from a study of shared clonotypes between healthy human individuals. The CDR3 is 14 amino acids. The V gene's germline CDR1 is SGHRS and CDR2 YFSETQ. Trimming removed 5 bases from V and 1 base from J, with 10 bases in between. Measured with immunoSEQ multiplex PCR; TCRdb has only the in-frame clones, and not every one. The sample has millions of clones, more than 90% seen once. This receptor was taken from a man aged 18 to 29 in good health. The rearrangement uses TRBV5-1 and TRBJ2-1; possible D gene TRBD2, 6 bases. The sequencing sample was made of naive CD4+ T cells sorted from blood. The subset here: CD45RA+ positively selected. The CDR3 sequence is CASSGGNSYNEQFF. CDR3 bases: TGCGCCAGCAGTGGCGGGAATTCCTACAATGAGCAGTTCTTC.